Below, 8 T cell receptor beta chains from the same sample are listed, as sequenced in a study of blood T cell repertoires in COVID-19. The repertoire was sequenced with immunoSEQ multiplex PCR; TCRdb's copy has only in-frame clones and lacks some. The repertoire holds some 250,000 clones, with roughly 84% as singletons. Material for sequencing was peripheral blood. The source of these receptors is a middle-aged man with acute or convalescent COVID-19.

This chain joins TRBV18 and TRBJ1-5; 8 bases are shared with TRBD1. Germline V gene sequence: CDR1 KGHSH, CDR2 LQKENI. This CDR3 has 15 residues. The junction had 12 bases not matched to a gene; V was cut back by 6 bases and J by 8 bases. The CDR3 protein is CASSPRQGNMEPQHF. CDR3 nucleotide sequence: TGTGCCAGCTCGCCGCGACAGGGGAATATGGAGCCCCAGCATTTT.

The chain recombines TRBV2 with TRBJ2-7; possibly TRBD2 for D (6 bases). V lost 8 bases and J 0 bases, leaving 14 bases between the germline ends. In germline, CDR1 is SNHLY, CDR2 FYNNEI. The CDR3 contains 14 residues. Written as DNA, the CDR3 is TGTGCCAGCTCGGTCGGGAGCCTCTCCTACGAGCAGTACTTC. Protein: CASSVGSLSYEQYF.

The chain combines TRBV5-4 with TRBJ2-5; a possible D gene is TRBD2 (6 bases). The CDR3 spans 15 residues. The germline V gene encodes CDR1 SGHNT and CDR2 YYREEE (reference sequence). V lost 0 bases, J lost 4 bases, and 13 bases lay in between. CDR3: CASSLAVGGAETQYF. As DNA, the CDR3 is TGTGCCAGCAGCTTGGCCGTGGGAGGCGCAGAGACCCAGTACTTC.

The count of this clone is one. This chain links TRBV5-1 with TRBJ2-1; 13 positions match TRBD2. Trimming at V came to 5 bases and at J to 9 bases, leaving 8 bases not matched to a gene. Germline V CDR1 and CDR2: SGHRS, YFSETQ. CDR3 length: 15 residues. This CDR3 reads CASRTRTSGSGEQFF. CDR3 nucleotide sequence: TGCGCCAGCAGGACTCGGACTAGCGGGAGTGGTGAGCAGTTCTTC.

This chain uses TRBV6-5 with TRBJ2-1; a possible D gene is TRBD1 (6 bases). The CDR3 loop spans 13 amino acids. V lost 5 bases and J 6 bases, leaving 11 bases between the germline ends. Germline CDR1 and CDR2: MNHEY and SVGAGI. The CDR3 bases are TGTGCCAGCAGTATTTCACAGGGCAATGAGCAGTTCTTC. Its translation is CASSISQGNEQFF.

The CDR3 coding sequence is TGTGCCAGCAGCCCCTTGGGACAGCCACTCGGGCAGCCCCAGCATTTT. Translated: CASSPLGQPLGQPQHF. The chain joins TRBV7-8 to TRBJ1-5; TRBD1 matches 7 bases. V shed 5 bases and J 7 bases; nucleotides not matched to a gene: 14. The germline gives CDR1 SGHVS, CDR2 FQNEAQ. The CDR3 runs to 16 residues.

The sample holds one count of this clone. The rearrangement links TRBV19 to TRBJ1-2; D perhaps matches TRBD1 (5 bases). V was shortened by 5 bases and J by 4 bases, with 17 bases between the two germline ends. The CDR3 consists of 15 residues. Germline assignment: CDR1 LNHDA and CDR2 SQIVND (reference sequence). The CDR3 bases are TGTGCCAGTAGTCCATTTCATCAGGGCGGCTATGGCTACACCTTC. It is translated as CASSPFHQGGYGYTF.

Points on this clone: Sequence at one end of the junction differs from germline and may be a read error. The CDR3 sequence is CSARVAGTVDF. CDR3 coding DNA: TGCAGTGCTAGAGTCGCCGGGACTGTTGATTTT. The rearrangement joins TRBV20-1 to TRBJ1-4; TRBD1 is a possible D gene (5 bases). Germline V lookup: CDR1 DFQATT, CDR2 SNEGSKA (reference sequence). The CDR3 contains 11 residues.